Below, 14 T cell receptor beta chains from the same sample are listed, as sequenced in a study of T cell changes during pregnancy in multiple sclerosis. Some clones are missing from TCRdb's copy, which holds only in-frame ones; the method was immunoSEQ multiplex PCR. Of about 130,000 clones listed, around 95% are singletons. The specimen was peripheral blood, collected after pregnancy. The receptors shown here come from a female donor with multiple sclerosis, enrolled in a pregnancy study.

Written as DNA, the CDR3 is TGCGCCAGCAGTCGGTCCGGTGCGAATGAAAAACTGTTTTTT. Translated: CASSRSGANEKLFF. V usage is TRBV4-1 and J usage is TRBJ1-4; no clear D. CDR1 and CDR2 from the germline V gene are MGHRA and YSYEKL. The length of the CDR3 is 14 residues. V gave up 6 bases and J gave up 5 bases, with 13 bases separating them.

This chain connects TRBV7-9 to TRBJ2-3; TRBD2 is a possible D gene (6 bases). Germline values: CDR1 SEHNR, CDR2 FQNEAQ (reference sequence). The CDR3 has 13 residues. CDR3 loop: CATWGESTDTQYF. In DNA, the CDR3 is TGTGCTACCTGGGGGGAGTCCACAGATACGCAGTATTTT.

This clone was picked up a small number of times. The chain links TRBV9 to TRBJ2-6; weak D call: TRBD1 (6 bases). Trimming shortened V by 1 base and J by 4 bases, and 12 bases separated the two germline ends. Germline assignment: CDR1 SGDLS and CDR2 YYNGEE. The CDR3 runs to 16 residues. CDR3 in amino acids: CASSVNQGYGANVLTF. DNA for the CDR3: TGTGCCAGCAGCGTAAACCAGGGGTACGGGGCCAACGTCCTGACTTTC.

This chain links TRBV28 with TRBJ2-3; tentative D call: TRBD1 (5 bases). CDR1 is MDHEN and CDR2 is SYDVKM in the germline V gene. Between the trimmed V and J ends, which lost 2 bases and 11 bases, there was a span of 11 bases. The CDR3 is 12 residues long. The CDR3 spells CASSLGAEKQYF. As DNA, the CDR3 is TGTGCCAGCAGTTTAGGGGCAGAGAAGCAGTATTTT.

This chain uses TRBV5-4 with TRBJ1-2; a weak D match, TRBD1 (6 bases). The CDR3 is made up of 13 amino acids. Trimming stripped 4 bases from V and 4 bases from J, with 11 bases between. Germline lookup yields CDR1 SGHNT and CDR2 YYREEE (reference sequence). The chain's CDR3 is CASSPLTGYGYTF. CDR3 nucleotides: TGTGCCAGCAGCCCCCTGACAGGCTATGGCTACACCTTC.

This clone was detected once. The chain is built from TRBV7-8 and TRBJ1-1, with TRBD1 identical over 8 bases. The CDR3 contains 13 residues. In germline, CDR1 is SGHVS, CDR2 FQNEAQ. Unmatched junction bases numbered 4, after V lost 3 bases and J lost 7 bases. CDR3 protein: CASSFQGAVEAFF. For the CDR3, the DNA is TGTGCCAGCAGCTTCCAGGGGGCAGTTGAAGCTTTCTTT.

This sequence joins TRBV29-1 and TRBJ2-1, with a possible D match to TRBD2 (5 bases). The CDR3 runs 17 residues. Germline CDR1 reads SQVTM; CDR2 reads ANQGSEA. V dropped 0 bases and J dropped 1 base, with 16 bases sitting between them. The DNA for the CDR3 is TGCAGCGTTGAAGACACCATCACTAGAGGATCCTACAATGAGCAGTTCTTC. It codes for CSVEDTITRGSYNEQFF.

As concerns this clone: This sample also contains other DNA sequences that code for the same CDR3. V is TRBV7-9 and J is TRBJ2-7; D unresolved. Between the trimmed V and J ends, which lost 2 bases and 3 bases, there was a span of 2 bases. Germline CDR1 is SEHNR and CDR2 is FQNEAQ (reference sequence). The CDR3 is made up of 11 amino acids. CDR3 region: CASSLYYEQYF. CDR3 DNA sequence: TGTGCCAGCAGCTTATACTACGAGCAGTACTTC.

This rearrangement joins TRBV7-2 to TRBJ2-1; D possibly corresponds to TRBD2 (5 bases). Trimming removed 5 bases from V and 7 bases from J, with 12 bases in between. This CDR3 region has 13 residues. Germline values: CDR1 SGHTA, CDR2 FQGNSA. CDR3 sequence reads: CASSPPGGNEQFF. DNA for the CDR3: TGTGCCAGCAGCCCTCCAGGAGGAAATGAGCAGTTCTTC. Filled out from reference TRBV7-2 and TRBJ2-1, the complete variable domain reads GAGVSQSPSNKVTEKGKDVELRCDPISGHTALYWYRQSLGQGLEFLIYFQGNSAPDKSGLPSDRFSAERTGGSVSTLTIQRTQQEDSAVYLCASSPPGGNEQFFGPGTRLTVL.

This chain connects TRBV28 to TRBJ1-2, with D tentatively TRBD1 (5 bases). Germline V lookup: CDR1 MDHEN, CDR2 SYDVKM. The CDR3 loop spans 14 amino acids. V was clipped by 2 bases and J by 5 bases, with 12 bases between them. The CDR3 spells CASSLRDRRYGYTF. The CDR3 nucleotides read TGTGCCAGCAGTTTACGAGACAGACGATATGGCTACACCTTC.

The chain is built from TRBV14 and TRBJ1-2; perhaps TRBD1 as D (6 bases). CDR3 length: 14 residues. In germline, CDR1 is SGHDN, CDR2 FVKESK. V was clipped by 1 base and J by 6 bases, with 12 bases between them. The CDR3 is CASSQGTAWDGYTF. Here the CDR3 DNA reads TGTGCCAGCAGCCAAGGGACAGCGTGGGATGGCTACACCTTC.

The genes are TRBV29-1 and TRBJ2-1; TRBD1 matches 9 bases. Looked up from germline, CDR1 is SQVTM and CDR2 is ANQGSEA. The V segment lost 1 base and the J segment 8 bases; nucleotides outside the gene matches: 6. This CDR3 contains 14 residues. The CDR3 nucleotides are TGCAGCGTTGAAGGACAGGGGGTACCCTATGAGCAGTTCTTC. Translated, it gives CSVEGQGVPYEQFF.

CDR3 DNA: TGTGCCAGTGGGGGCGGATGGCTAGCCAAAAACATTCAGTACTTC. Amino acids: CASGGGWLAKNIQYF. The chain joins TRBV19 to TRBJ2-4, with D possibly matching TRBD1 (6 bases). The length of the CDR3 is 15 residues. Per the germline V gene, CDR1 is LNHDA and CDR2 is SQIVND (reference sequence). V lost 8 bases and J lost 0, with 14 bases in between.

The CDR3 sequence: CASTGVNNEQFF. As DNA, the CDR3 is TGTGCCAGTACTGGAGTGAACAATGAGCAGTTCTTC. The genes are TRBV19 and TRBJ2-1; D unresolved. V lost 7 bases and J lost 5, with 9 bases in between. The length of the CDR3 is 12 residues. Germline V gene lookup returns CDR1 LNHDA and CDR2 SQIVND (reference sequence).